This TCR beta chain emerged from a study of cytomegalovirus exposure and HLA in healthy donors. Germline V lookup: CDR1 MDHEN, CDR2 SYDVKM. This CDR3 has 15 amino acids. The V gene lost 5 bases and the J gene lost 2 bases, with 13 bases spanning the gap. The study's findings and limits: In a later analysis, donors in an Asian-associated ancestry cluster reportedly had fewer N-insertions in productive TCRs than the cohort mean. Researchers left out some V segments, among them TRBV6-2 and TRBV6-3, as indistinguishable. 150 to 200 TCR beta chains were listed as cytomegalovirus-associated. Later analysis demonstrated an association between a missense DCLRE1C variant and TCR beta V- and J-gene trimming.

To note about this clone: Antigen specificity is unknown.

The PCR was carried out with 60 Vbeta primers and 13 Jbeta primers. Profiled with immunoSEQ multiplex PCR; TCRdb holds only in-frame clones, not every one. The sample carries more than 100,000 clones, roughly 79% recorded once. Sequences were obtained from PBMCs. This receptor was taken from a middle-aged man in good health and CMV-seropositive. V gene TRBV28 combines with J gene TRBJ2-1; the D gene is possibly TRBD2 (6 bases). The CDR3 coding sequence is TGTGCCAGCAGTCTAGGAGGGGCGACCTACAATGAGCAGTTCTTC. It translates to CASSLGGATYNEQFF.